This record concerns one T cell receptor (beta chain) sequence. The target antigen is unknown. The data belong to a study of vaccination and CD4 T cells after COVID-19. The overall study: For control cultures, the treatment was a CEFX pool, an HIV-1 Nef pool, or no peptide.

Treatment meaning: roughly 10-day PBMC culture with coronavirus spike peptide pools or control peptides (ViraFEST assay). Sequenced with the Oncomine TCR Beta short-read assay was DNA taken from cultured CD4+ T cells. Genomic DNA from cultured CD4+ T cells was extracted. TCRdb used MiXCR to reprocess the PCR reads, holding one entry per CDR3 protein. The sample gives 10,000 or so distinct CDR3 sequences, around 67% of which show up once; roughly 7.5% is in the top ten. Sequencing used CD4+ T cells from blood, cultured in vitro. This receptor was identified in a human donor who had recovered from COVID-19.

The CDR3 DNA sequence: TGTGCCAGCAGTTTTTCTAGCGGGTACAATGAGCAGTTCTTC. As protein: CASSFSSGYNEQFF. The chain carries TRBV6-2 or TRBV6-3 and TRBJ2-1; 8 nucleotides match TRBD2. The CDR3 runs to 14 residues. V dropped 4 bases and J dropped 4; count of bases not matched to a gene: 3. Germline lookup yields CDR1 MNHEY and CDR2 SVGEGT.